This note documents a single T cell receptor (beta chain) sequence. This sample was taken from a study of monozygotic twins with cystic fibrosis. The CDR3 loop spans 16 amino acids. Trimming took 4 bases from V and 4 from J; bases not matched to a gene: 9. CDR1 and CDR2 from the germline V gene are SEHNR and FQNEAQ (reference sequence). The protocol was immunoSEQ multiplex PCR, while the TCRdb copy is restricted to in-frame clones and leaves out a portion. Among some 33,000 clones listed, just over 90% were seen once. Specimen: blood. V usage is TRBV7-9 and J usage is TRBJ1-1, with TRBD1 matching over 10 bases. The source is a boy under 10 years old with cystic fibrosis. This CDR3 is CASSSGQGVVGTEAFF. CDR3 nucleotide sequence: TGTGCCAGCAGCTCTGGACAGGGGGTCGTCGGCACTGAAGCTTTCTTT.